A single sample gave rise to the 10 T cell receptor beta chains below, sequenced in a study of regulatory T cells in long-lasting Graves disease. Arm-PCR with iRepertoire HTBI primers amplified the CDR3 regions for these TCR beta libraries. TCRdb reprocessed the multiplex PCR reads with MiXCR, giving one entry per CDR3 protein. The table lists 360,000 or so distinct CDR3 sequences, around 15% of them singletons. Time point indicated: newly diagnosed GD, antithyroid drugs for less than 3 months. With RNA extracted from PBMCs as input, the TCR library was made. The sample was also reused in another study, on T cells in Graves' hyperthyroidism and ophthalmopathy.

The sequenced sample was peripheral blood mononuclear cells (PBMCs), obtained at new diagnosis, from a patient treated with antithyroid drugs. Receptors were obtained from a young woman with Graves disease.

This clonotype occurred a few times. This rearrangement joins TRBV6-1 to TRBJ1-1; 7 positions agree with TRBD1. V was pared by 8 bases and J by 4 bases, with 4 bases of the junction left unmatched. The CDR3 runs 12 residues. Per the germline V gene, CDR1 is MNHNS and CDR2 is SASEGT. CDR3 loop: CASQQGGTEAFF. The DNA of the CDR3 is TGTGCCAGCCAGCAGGGGGGCACTGAAGCTTTCTTT.

Ten or more counts support this clonotype. This chain links TRBV20-1 with TRBJ2-1; 7 positions agree with TRBD2. Trimming cost V 5 bases and J 8 bases; bases outside gene matches: 12. Germline loops: CDR1 DFQATT, CDR2 SNEGSKA (reference sequence). This CDR3 spans 14 amino acids. CDR3 nucleotides: TGCAGTGCTGATGAGGGCGGGAGATACTATGAGCAGTTCTTC. Translating it yields CSADEGGRYYEQFF.

Concerning this clonotype itself: At one end the junction does not follow the germline gene, possibly because of a read error. This rearrangement joins TRBV20-1 to TRBJ2-7; D possibly corresponds to TRBD2 (6 bases). This CDR3 comprises 14 residues. Germline V gene sequence: CDR1 DFQATT, CDR2 SNEGSKA (reference sequence). The CDR3 loop reads CSAVRPPRRDERYF. The DNA for the CDR3 is TGCAGTGCCGTCCGCCCACCAAGGAGGGACGAGCGGTACTTC.

This clonotype was picked up many times. The chain carries TRBV19 and TRBJ2-7; the D gene is possibly TRBD2 (6 bases). Trimming cost V 2 bases and J 7 bases, with 15 bases left between them. Germline V gives CDR1 LNHDA, CDR2 SQIVND (reference sequence). The CDR3 contains 14 residues. Written as DNA, the CDR3 is TGTGCCAGTAGTATACTCGCGGGGCCGGGGGAGCAGTACTTC. As protein: CASSILAGPGEQYF.

Written as DNA, the CDR3 is TGTGCCAGCAGTCCCCCCCGTAATGCGGGAGAAGACACCGGGGAGCTGTTTTTT. Protein product: CASSPPRNAGEDTGELFF. J is TRBJ2-2 and V is TRBV12-3 or TRBV12-4; 7 bases align to TRBD2. The CDR3 has 18 amino acids. The V segment lost 5 bases and the J segment 3 bases; nucleotides outside the gene matches: 15.

V and J are TRBV29-1 and TRBJ2-1; D uncertain. The CDR3 is made up of 11 amino acids. The germline V gene encodes CDR1 SQVTM and CDR2 ANQGSEA. The CDR3 DNA sequence: TGCTCAGCCGTCAACTACAATGAGCAGTTCTTC. It encodes CSAVNYNEQFF.

This clonotype was counted ten times or more. CDR3 amino acids: CSANQPPWETQYF. For the CDR3, the DNA is TGCAGTGCTAATCAGCCTCCATGGGAGACCCAGTACTTC. V is TRBV20-1 and J is TRBJ2-5, with D hard to call. Trimming cost V 4 bases and J 5 bases, with 14 bases left between them. CDR1 DFQATT and CDR2 SNEGSKA come from the germline V gene (reference sequence). This CDR3 has 13 amino acids.

This clonotype has just a few counts. The rearrangement links TRBV28 to TRBJ1-3; possibly TRBD1 for D (6 bases). Germline loops: CDR1 MDHEN, CDR2 SYDVKM. The CDR3 consists of 14 residues. Deletions cut 6 bases from V and 0 bases from J, with 9 bases between. The CDR3, as DNA: TGTGCCAGCAGCCCAGGGGACTCTGGAAACACCATATATTTT. Its protein is CASSPGDSGNTIYF.

This clonotype appeared many times. The genes are TRBV12-3 or TRBV12-4 and TRBJ2-7; TRBD2 might be the D (5 bases). V lost 3 bases to trimming and J lost 3 bases, with 12 bases between them. The CDR3 is 14 amino acids. Written as DNA, the CDR3 is TGTGCCAGCAGTTTGGTCCTCGGGGACTACGAGCAGTACTTC. Translated, it gives CASSLVLGDYEQYF.

There are many counts of this clonotype. The J gene is TRBJ2-1, the V gene TRBV20-1, with a possible D match to TRBD2 (6 bases). The CDR3 is made up of 16 amino acids. Germline V CDR1 and CDR2: DFQATT, SNEGSKA (reference sequence). V shed 2 bases and J shed 0 bases, with 14 bases lying between them. The DNA for the CDR3 is TGCAGTGCTAGATCTGATAGCGGCCCCTCCTACAATGAGCAGTTCTTC. It yields the protein CSARSDSGPSYNEQFF.